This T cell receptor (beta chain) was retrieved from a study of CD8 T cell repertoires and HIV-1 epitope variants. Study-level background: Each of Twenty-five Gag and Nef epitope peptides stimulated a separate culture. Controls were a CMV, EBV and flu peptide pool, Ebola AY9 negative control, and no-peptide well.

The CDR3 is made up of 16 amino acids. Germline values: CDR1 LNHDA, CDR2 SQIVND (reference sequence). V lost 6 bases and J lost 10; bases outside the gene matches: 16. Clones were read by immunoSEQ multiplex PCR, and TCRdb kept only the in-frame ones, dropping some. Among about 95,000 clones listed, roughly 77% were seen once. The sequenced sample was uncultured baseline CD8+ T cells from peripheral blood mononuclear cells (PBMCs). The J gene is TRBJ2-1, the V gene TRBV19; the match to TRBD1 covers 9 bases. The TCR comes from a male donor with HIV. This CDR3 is CASRRDRDYPPNEQFF. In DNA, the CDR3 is TGTGCCAGTAGACGGGACAGGGACTATCCTCCTAACGAGCAGTTCTTC.